This TCR beta chain was found in a study of shared clonotypes between healthy human individuals. Profiling relied on immunoSEQ multiplex PCR, and the TCRdb table lists in-frame clones only, not all of them. The data contain under 600,000 clones, roughly 97% of them singletons. With 4 bases clipped from V and 9 bases from J, the junction kept 3 bases outside the gene matches. Germline V lookup: CDR1 LNHNV, CDR2 YYDKDF (reference sequence). The CDR3 has 12 residues. This clonotype was sampled from a woman between 25 and 40 years old in good health. The chain has TRBV15 and TRBJ2-1; TRBD2 matches 7 bases. Sequencing was performed on naive CD4+ T cells sorted from blood. The subset: CD45RA+ positively selected. The DNA of the CDR3 is TGTGCCACCAGCAAGAGGGAGGGTGAGCAGTTCTTC. As protein: CATSKREGEQFF. The variable domain in full, with the rest retrieved from reference TRBV15 and TRBJ2-1, is DAMVIQNPRYQVTQFGKPVTLSCSQTLNHNVMYWYQQKSSQAPKLLFHYYDKDFNNEADTPDNFQSRRPNTSFCFLDIRSPGLGDTAMYLCATSKREGEQFFGPGTRLTVL.